This T cell receptor (beta chain) appears in the sequencing data of a study of radiotherapy plus CTLA-4 blockade in lung cancer (dated by TCRdb to about 2018). The study in broad terms: Among enrolled patients, 18% had an objective response and 31% reached disease control. Overall study results and their limits: After treatment with radiotherapy and ipilimumab, TCR clones that originated in tumors expanded in peripheral blood. The strongest predictors of response were reported to be early dynamic shifts in blood T cell clones along with a rise in serum interferon-beta following radiation.

A remark on this clone: Its antigen is not yet known. Per-base quality was not reported, and no clone a single base away is much larger than it.

Focal radiation therapy combined with CTLA-4 blockade (ipilimumab) was tested in patients with chemo-refractory metastatic non-small-cell lung cancer. Libraries were made using the immunoSEQ multiplex PCR assay. The table comes from immuneACCESS by way of TCRdb, which keeps in-frame sequences with V and J called. Part of the clones is missing from these tables; in studies checked, under half for an unresolved V gene and the rest for unknown reasons. This sample gives over 50,000 clones in total; approximately 79% of them show up just once. The ten biggest clones cover 3.2% of the sample. V gives up 0 bases and J gives up 0 bases, and the segment between their germline ends measures 11 bases. As encoded in the germline V gene, CDR1 is MNHNS while CDR2 is SASEGT. From the cysteine up to the phenylalanine, the CDR3 has a length of 17 residues. Left in the record is the CDR3 DNA by itself, 51 bases read in frame from the first base.

This TCR was sampled from a human donor with non-small cell lung cancer who had a partial response to radiotherapy plus ipilimumab. The V and J segments used are TRBV6-1 and TRBJ2-2; the D gene assignment is ambiguous. Sequencing used peripheral blood, obtained from a patient treated with radiotherapy plus ipilimumab. The CDR3 region has the sequence CASSEAVAYSNTGELFF. The DNA sequence is as follows: TGTGCCAGCAGTGAAGCTGTCGCGTACTCGAACACCGGGGAGCTGTTTTTT.